This is a list of T cell receptor beta chains from one sample in a study of regulatory T cells in long-lasting Graves disease. Each CDR3 protein gets one entry after TCRdb re-called the multiplex PCR reads with MiXCR. Of approximately 300,000 distinct CDR3 sequences listed, more than 15% are singletons. The source material was peripheral blood mononuclear cells (PBMCs), sampled at new diagnosis, from a patient treated with antithyroid drugs. The receptors stem from a female donor with Graves disease. Both conserved end residues are part of each CDR3. D genes are given only for firm matches. A clone size is listed for some rows: how often the clone was seen (once, few, many), or a class if it is expanded.

d_gene: -; abundance: many; v_gene: TRBV19; len: 14; j_gene: TRBJ1-2; CDR3nt: TGTGCCAGCAGTGCAGGGCAGGGTAGCTATGGCTACACCTTC; CDR3aa: CASSAGQGSYGYTF
d_gene: -; abundance: many; v_gene: TRBV12-3/TRBV12-4; len: 14; j_gene: TRBJ2-5; CDR3nt: TGTGCCAGCAGTTCAAGGGCATACGGCGAGACCCAGTACTTC; CDR3aa: CASSSRAYGETQYF
d_gene: -; abundance: many; v_gene: TRBV2; len: 18; j_gene: TRBJ1-5; CDR3nt: TGTGCCAGCAGTGAAGATTCGATGGAACTCTATAGCAATCAGCCCCAGCATTTT; CDR3aa: CASSEDSMELYSNQPQHF
d_gene: -; abundance: many; v_gene: TRBV14; len: 14; j_gene: TRBJ1-2; CDR3nt: TGTGCCAGCAGCCGCCGGGGGGATGACTATGGCTACACCTTC; CDR3aa: CASSRRGDDYGYTF
d_gene: -; abundance: few; v_gene: TRBV6-1; len: 15; j_gene: TRBJ2-3; CDR3nt: TGTGCCAGCTGGACCTCCAGCGGACCCACAGATACGCAGTATTTT; CDR3aa: CASWTSSGPTDTQYF
d_gene: -; abundance: -; v_gene: TRBV19; len: 15; j_gene: TRBJ1-3; CDR3nt: TGTGCCAGTAGTATCGACTCCTCCTCTGGAAACACCATATATTTT; CDR3aa: CASSIDSSSGNTIYF
d_gene: -; abundance: -; v_gene: TRBV18; len: 14; j_gene: TRBJ2-7; CDR3nt: TGTGCCAGCTCCTCCTGGGGGGAAACCCACGAGCAGTACTTC; CDR3aa: CASSSWGETHEQYF
d_gene: -; abundance: -; v_gene: TRBV28; len: 16; j_gene: TRBJ2-1; CDR3nt: TGTGCCAGCAGTTTATCCGGCAGGGGGGTATACAATGAGCAGTTCTTC; CDR3aa: CASSLSGRGVYNEQFF
d_gene: TRBD1; abundance: once; v_gene: TRBV6-5; len: 17; j_gene: TRBJ2-1; CDR3nt: TGTGCCAGCAGTTACTCGGGAAGGGGGCTCTCCTACAATGAGCAGTTCTTC; CDR3aa: CASSYSGRGLSYNEQFF
d_gene: TRBD2; abundance: many; v_gene: TRBV11-2; len: 17; j_gene: TRBJ2-7; CDR3nt: TGTGCCAGCAGCTTAGAAGGGGCGGGACTAGCTGCCGCTCGGCAGTACTTC; CDR3aa: CASSLEGAGLAAARQYF
d_gene: -; abundance: many; v_gene: TRBV6-1; len: 15; j_gene: TRBJ2-7; CDR3nt: TGTGCCAGCAGTGAAGTGGACTACCCTCCCTACGAGCAGTACTTC; CDR3aa: CASSEVDYPPYEQYF
d_gene: TRBD1; abundance: many; v_gene: TRBV28; len: 23; j_gene: TRBJ1-2; CDR3nt: TGTGCCAGCAGTGGGGGGGGGTCTAGGACCGTGACAGGGGGTCCGGTTTTCAACTATGGCTACACCTTC; CDR3aa: CASSGGGSRTVTGGPVFNYGYTF
d_gene: TRBD1; abundance: many; v_gene: TRBV18; len: 16; j_gene: TRBJ1-1; CDR3nt: TGTGCCAGCTCACCACGGGACAGGGGGTCGAACACTGAAGCTTTCTTT; CDR3aa: CASSPRDRGSNTEAFF
d_gene: -; abundance: many; v_gene: TRBV27; len: 14; j_gene: TRBJ2-7; CDR3nt: TGTGCCAGCAGTTTACGCGGAGCCGGGTACGAGCAGTACTTC; CDR3aa: CASSLRGAGYEQYF
d_gene: -; abundance: many; v_gene: TRBV29-1; len: 12; j_gene: TRBJ2-2; CDR3nt: TGCAGCGTGGGCAGGGGCGGCGGGGAGCTGTTTTTT; CDR3aa: CSVGRGGGELFF
d_gene: -; abundance: many; v_gene: TRBV7-6; len: 16; j_gene: TRBJ1-6; CDR3nt: TGTGCCAGCAGCCCACGGACCAGCTCCTATAATTCACCCCTCCACTTT; CDR3aa: CASSPRTSSYNSPLHF
d_gene: -; abundance: many; v_gene: TRBV18; len: 14; j_gene: TRBJ1-5; CDR3nt: TGTGCCAGCTCTTCGGACCAGGGCCATCAGCCCCAGCATTTT; CDR3aa: CASSSDQGHQPQHF
d_gene: TRBD1; abundance: -; v_gene: TRBV2; len: 14; j_gene: TRBJ2-5; CDR3nt: TGTGCCAGCAGTTCGACAGGGGGATTCGAGACCCAGTACTTC; CDR3aa: CASSSTGGFETQYF
d_gene: TRBD2; abundance: many; v_gene: TRBV2; len: 17; j_gene: TRBJ2-7; CDR3nt: TGTGCCAGCACCAACAACCGGCGGCGGGAGGGCCTCTACGAGCAGTACTTC; CDR3aa: CASTNNRRREGLYEQYF
d_gene: -; abundance: many; v_gene: TRBV11-2; len: 14; j_gene: TRBJ1-2; CDR3nt: TGTGCCAGCAAGATCACAGGAGTTAACTATGGCTACACCTTC; CDR3aa: CASKITGVNYGYTF
d_gene: -; abundance: many; v_gene: TRBV27; len: 15; j_gene: TRBJ1-6; CDR3nt: TGTGCCAGCAGTGGAGGACTCGACTATAATTCACCCCTCCACTTT; CDR3aa: CASSGGLDYNSPLHF
d_gene: -; abundance: few; v_gene: TRBV9; len: 13; j_gene: TRBJ2-3; CDR3nt: TGTGCCTCAACAGGATTATCCACAGATACGCAGTATTTT; CDR3aa: CASTGLSTDTQYF